The 32 T cell receptor beta chains below were found in one sample sequenced in a study of cytomegalovirus exposure and HLA in healthy donors. The protocol was immunoSEQ multiplex PCR, while the TCRdb copy is restricted to in-frame clones and leaves out a portion. The sample carries hundreds of thousands of clones, roughly 84% recorded once. Sequencing input: PBMCs. The source is a woman aged 18-29 years in good health and CMV-seropositive.

The rearrangement joins TRBV5-1 to TRBJ2-3; the D gene is possibly TRBD2 (6 bases). CDR1 is SGHRS and CDR2 is YFSETQ in the germline V gene. The CDR3 is made up of 18 amino acids. The V end was cut by 1 base, the J end by 3 bases, with 21 bases between. CDR3 region: CASSLRPRMERATDTQYF. The CDR3 bases are TGCGCCAGCAGCTTGCGTCCGCGGATGGAGCGGGCGACAGATACGCAGTATTTT.

V and J are TRBV13 and TRBJ1-1, with 7 nucleotides matching TRBD1. This CDR3 region has 16 residues. Unmatched junction bases numbered 13, after V lost 5 bases and J lost 4 bases. Germline V gene data show CDR1 as PRHDT and CDR2 as FYEKMQ (reference sequence). CDR3 nucleotide sequence: TGTGCCAGCAGCGATTTAGCCAGGGGGTCCGGCACTGAAGCTTTCTTT. It translates to CASSDLARGSGTEAFF.

This clone was observed a single time. This CDR3 reads CASSPLGAANQPQHF. The CDR3, as DNA: TGTGCCAGCAGTCCCCTAGGGGCAGCAAATCAGCCCCAGCATTTT. The gene calls are TRBV27 and TRBJ1-5; D perhaps matches TRBD1 (5 bases). The CDR3 totals 15 residues. With 5 bases removed from V and 4 bases from J, the gap between germline ends came to 15 bases. CDR1 is MNHEY, CDR2 SMNVEV, per germline (reference sequence).

This clone was seen only once. The rearrangement joins TRBV5-4 to TRBJ2-7; a weak D match, TRBD1 (5 bases). This CDR3 spans 15 amino acids. Trimming stripped 3 bases from V and 0 bases from J, with 13 bases between. Germline V gene lookup returns CDR1 SGHNT and CDR2 YYREEE (reference sequence). The DNA for the CDR3 is TGTGCCAGCAGCTCGAGACAGTTTAGCTCCTACGAGCAGTACTTC. Translation: CASSSRQFSSYEQYF. Supplemented by reference TRBV5-4 and TRBJ2-7, the full variable domain reads ETGVTQSPTHLIKTRGQQVTLRCSSQSGHNTVSWYQQALGQGPQFIFQYYREEENGRGNFPPRFSGLQFPNYSSELNVNALELDDSALYLCASSSRQFSSYEQYFGPGTRLTVT.

The V call is TRBV6-1, the J call TRBJ1-5, with D hard to call. The V gene's germline CDR1 is MNHNS and CDR2 SASEGT. The CDR3 contains 14 residues. Deletions cut 5 bases from V and 6 bases from J, with 14 bases between. The CDR3 bases are TGTGCCAGCAGTCGGGGAGACATTCCTCAGCCCCAGCATTTT. The encoded protein is CASSRGDIPQPQHF.

This sequence joins TRBV5-6 and TRBJ1-2; D may be TRBD1 (5 bases). The CDR3 runs to 12 residues. The germline CDR1 and CDR2 sequences are SGHDT and YYEEEE. Between the trimmed V and J ends, which lost 3 bases and 8 bases, there was a span of 11 bases. CDR3 residues: CASSWDGGGYTF. The DNA of the CDR3 is TGTGCCAGCAGCTGGGACGGGGGAGGCTACACCTTC.

The V gene is TRBV7-9, the J gene TRBJ1-2; 8 positions match TRBD1. V lost 1 base, J lost 2 bases, and 3 bases stayed unmatched. Germline assignment: CDR1 SEHNR and CDR2 FQNEAQ (reference sequence). This CDR3 is built from 15 residues. CDR3 bases: TGTGCCAGCAGCTTAGAGCAGGGGGCGAACTATGGCTACACCTTC. Residues: CASSLEQGANYGYTF.

The chain is built from TRBV30 and TRBJ2-7, with 11 bases lining up with TRBD1. CDR1 is GTSNPN, CDR2 SVGIG, per germline (reference sequence). The length of the CDR3 is 15 residues. J was trimmed by 2 bases and V by 0 bases; bases with no gene match: 3. The CDR3 loop is CAWSVRDRGAYEQYF. Here the CDR3 DNA reads TGTGCCTGGAGTGTAAGGGACAGGGGGGCCTACGAGCAGTACTTC.

The chain carries TRBV6-1 and TRBJ1-2; 7 bases fit TRBD1. In germline, CDR1 is MNHNS, CDR2 SASEGT. V gave up 2 bases and J gave up 6 bases; unmatched junction bases: 15. There are 17 residues in the CDR3. The CDR3 reads CASSESPGTATRNGYTF. The CDR3 nucleotides are TGTGCCAGCAGTGAATCCCCCGGGACAGCCACCCGTAATGGCTACACCTTC.

This CDR3 is CATSRREAVAYGYTF. The CDR3 DNA sequence: TGTGCCACCAGCAGACGGGAGGCAGTGGCCTACGGCTACACCTTC. This sequence joins TRBV15 and TRBJ1-2, with D unclear. Germline assignment: CDR1 LNHNV and CDR2 YYDKDF (reference sequence). The CDR3 extends over 15 amino acids. Trimming removed 2 bases from V and 8 bases from J, with 18 bases in between.

The chain combines TRBV5-1 with TRBJ1-1; 12 bases line up with TRBD1. The length of the CDR3 is 16 residues. V lost 4 bases and J lost 0; bases outside the gene matches: 4. Germline V CDR1 and CDR2: SGHRS, YFSETQ. CDR3 sequence: CASSGGTGGLNTEAFF. Written as DNA, the CDR3 is TGCGCCAGCAGCGGAGGGACAGGGGGCCTGAACACTGAAGCTTTCTTT.

Comments on this clone: The junction and the germline gene differ at one end; a read error may be behind it. The genes are TRBV7-7 and TRBJ2-1, with D possibly called TRBD1 or TRBD2 (5 bases each). The CDR3 is made up of 15 amino acids. In germline, CDR1 is SSHAT, CDR2 FNYEAQ (reference sequence). CDR3 in amino acids: CASSLGESSYNEQFF. CDR3 sequence (DNA): TGTGCTAGCAGCTTAGGGGAGAGCTCCTACAATGAGCAGTTCTTC.

This rearrangement joins TRBV29-1 to TRBJ1-2, with 9 bases aligning to TRBD1. This CDR3 region has 12 residues. Germline V CDR1 and CDR2: SQVTM, ANQGSEA. Trimming took 7 bases from V and 5 from J; bases not matched to a gene: 5. This CDR3 reads CSAGQGTYGYTF. The CDR3 DNA follows: TGCAGCGCCGGACAGGGGACGTATGGCTACACCTTC.

The chain links TRBV11-2 to TRBJ1-2; TRBD1 matches at 7 bases. V was pared by 5 bases and J by 8 bases, with 11 bases of the junction left unmatched. Germline V gives CDR1 SGHAT, CDR2 FQNNGV. The CDR3 length is 14 residues. CDR3: CASSADRVVRGYTF. DNA for the CDR3: TGTGCCAGCAGCGCTGACAGGGTGGTTAGAGGCTACACCTTC.

The V and J genes are TRBV19 and TRBJ1-4; 9 nucleotides agree with TRBD1. Losses at the gene ends were 5 bases for V and 5 bases for J; bases not matched to a gene: 3. This CDR3 is built from 14 residues. CDR1 and CDR2 (germline): LNHDA, SQIVND (reference sequence). CDR3 in amino acids: CASSVGTGNEKLFF. The CDR3 region has the DNA TGTGCCAGTAGTGTCGGGACAGGGAATGAAAAACTGTTTTTT.

To note about this clone: Other DNA sequences from this sample encode an identical CDR3 as well. The rearrangement links TRBV9 to TRBJ1-1; 9 bases match TRBD1. V lost 2 bases and J lost 4; bases outside the gene matches: 3. The CDR3 length is 14 residues. Looked up from germline, CDR1 is SGDLS and CDR2 is YYNGEE. CDR3 region: CASSVETGGTEAFF. DNA for the CDR3: TGTGCCAGCAGCGTTGAGACAGGGGGCACTGAAGCTTTCTTT. The whole variable domain, filled in from reference TRBV9 and TRBJ1-1, reads DSGVTQTPKHLITATGQRVTLRCSPRSGDLSVYWYQQSLDQGLQFLIQYYNGEERAKGNILERFSAQQFPDLHSELNLSSLELGDSALYFCASSVETGGTEAFFGQGTRLTVV.

J is TRBJ1-5 and V is TRBV2, with D perhaps matching TRBD1 (5 bases). The V gene lost 4 bases and the J gene lost 0 bases, with 22 bases spanning the gap. This CDR3 spans 19 amino acids. CDR1 is SNHLY and CDR2 is FYNNEI in the germline V gene. The CDR3 here is CASSGKGATLLYSNQPQHF. CDR3 nucleotides: TGTGCCAGCAGTGGCAAAGGGGCGACCTTACTTTATAGCAATCAGCCCCAGCATTTT.

This sequence joins TRBV25-1 and TRBJ2-2; 9 bases agree with TRBD1. Germline assignment: CDR1 MGHDK and CDR2 SYGVNS. The trim removed 1 base at V and 4 bases at J, leaving 4 bases unmatched. The CDR3 contains 16 residues. As DNA, the CDR3 is TGTGCCAGCAGTGAATCTGGGACAGGGTTCACCGGGGAGCTGTTTTTT. Its protein product is CASSESGTGFTGELFF.

This sequence joins TRBV30 and TRBJ1-2; D gene unclear. CDR1 and CDR2 (germline): GTSNPN, SVGIG (reference sequence). The CDR3 totals 12 residues. V lost 0 bases to trimming and J lost 6 bases, with 8 bases between them. As DNA, the CDR3 is TGTGCCTGGAGTGTAAACCAGGATGGCTACACCTTC. This encodes CAWSVNQDGYTF.

The chain uses TRBV11-2 and TRBJ2-7; a possible D gene is TRBD1 (6 bases). V shed 0 bases and J shed 2 bases, with 11 bases lying between them. Germline V gene lookup returns CDR1 SGHAT and CDR2 FQNNGV. This CDR3 has 15 amino acids. The CDR3 loop is CASSLDVGTPYEQYF. The CDR3 DNA reads as TGTGCCAGCAGCTTAGACGTCGGGACACCCTACGAGCAGTACTTC.

This clone was detected once. This chain links TRBV10-3 with TRBJ2-7; 10 bases are a match to TRBD1. V lost 10 bases to trimming and J lost 3 bases; unmatched junction nucleotides: 9. The CDR3 consists of 14 residues. The germline V gene encodes CDR1 ENHRY and CDR2 SYGVKD. CDR3 amino acids: CATDGDRGRYEQYF. The CDR3 bases are TGTGCCACCGATGGGGACAGGGGACGCTACGAGCAGTACTTC.

The CDR3 bases are TGTGCCAGCAGTCGCCTCCGGAGGAGCGGGGGCAAAGAGACCCAGTACTTC. Amino acids: CASSRLRRSGGKETQYF. The chain combines TRBV27 with TRBJ2-5; 8 bases match TRBD2. CDR3 length equals 17 residues. Trimming at V came to 5 bases and at J to 3 bases, leaving 14 bases not matched to a gene. CDR1 and CDR2 (germline): MNHEY, SMNVEV (reference sequence).

The chain employs TRBV7-6 and TRBJ1-2, with a possible D match to TRBD1 (6 bases). This CDR3 comprises 13 residues. The germline V and J ends were trimmed by 4 bases and 6 bases, with 12 bases remaining between them. The germline CDR1 and CDR2 sequences are SGHVS and FNYEAQ. CDR3 nucleotides: TGTGCCAGCAGCTCCGGACAGTTAGATGGCTACACCTTC. The encoded protein is CASSSGQLDGYTF.

V usage is TRBV27 and J usage is TRBJ2-1; 9 bases match TRBD1. The CDR3 is 16 residues long. Germline CDR1 MNHEY, CDR2 SMNVEV (reference sequence). The J segment lost 3 bases and the V segment lost 1 base, leaving 4 bases of the junction unmatched. The CDR3 reads CASSLLGQGGYNEQFF. CDR3 in DNA: TGTGCCAGCAGTTTATTGGGACAGGGCGGCTACAATGAGCAGTTCTTC.

The V gene is TRBV5-4, the J gene TRBJ2-1; 8 positions match TRBD2. J gave up 5 bases and V 5 bases, and 9 bases lay outside the gene matches. Germline V lookup: CDR1 SGHNT, CDR2 YYREEE (reference sequence). The CDR3 length is 15 residues. Here the CDR3 reads CASRPTSGRHNEQFF. The DNA for the CDR3 is TGTGCCAGCAGGCCTACTAGCGGCCGACACAATGAGCAGTTCTTC.

The sample holds a few counts of this clone. The chain employs TRBV18 and TRBJ1-2; D is possibly TRBD1 (6 bases). This CDR3 has 15 amino acids. V gave up 3 bases and J gave up 6 bases, with 17 bases separating them. Germline CDR1 KGHSH, CDR2 LQKENI. This CDR3 is CASSPTLQGFNGYTF. The CDR3 region has the DNA TGTGCCAGCTCACCGACCCTCCAGGGGTTCAATGGCTACACCTTC.

The V and J genes are TRBV18 and TRBJ2-2; 14 bases map to TRBD2. This CDR3 spans 20 amino acids. V shed 4 bases and J 2 bases; nucleotides not matched to a gene: 12. The germline gives CDR1 KGHSH, CDR2 LQKENI. The CDR3 coding sequence is TGTGCCAGCTCACAAACCGGGACTAGCGGGAGAAGTTTTAACACCGGGGAGCTGTTTTTT. It is translated as CASSQTGTSGRSFNTGELFF.

V and J are TRBV5-5 and TRBJ2-7; 7 nucleotides agree with TRBD2. The CDR3 has 14 residues. Germline V CDR1 and CDR2: SGHKS, YYEKEE (reference sequence). Unmatched junction bases numbered 5, after V lost 2 bases and J lost 3 bases. CDR3 nucleotide sequence: TGTGCCAGCAGCTTCGGACTAGTTCACTACGAGCAGTACTTC. As protein: CASSFGLVHYEQYF.

This clone has only one observation. CDR3 nucleotides: TGTGCCAGCAGCTTCACGGACTTCACAGATACGCAGTATTTT. Its protein product is CASSFTDFTDTQYF. The chain has TRBV5-4 and TRBJ2-3; TRBD2 is a possible D gene (5 bases). The CDR3 spans 14 residues. Trimming stripped 2 bases from V and 2 bases from J, with 9 bases between. CDR1 SGHNT and CDR2 YYREEE come from the germline V gene (reference sequence).

The chain employs TRBV20-1 and TRBJ1-4; D is ambiguous. Trimming left V 5 bases short and J 6 bases short, with 4 bases between. Germline CDR1 DFQATT, CDR2 SNEGSKA (reference sequence). This CDR3 contains 10 residues. The CDR3 coding sequence is TGCAGTGCTCCCTATGAAAAACTGTTTTTT. It yields the protein CSAPYEKLFF.

On this clone itself: Compared with germline, one end of the junction differs, possibly owing to a read error. The chain carries TRBV10-3 and TRBJ1-3; a possible D gene is TRBD1 (6 bases). CDR3 length equals 13 residues. Germline V gene lookup returns CDR1 ENHRY and CDR2 SYGVKD. The CDR3 nucleotides are TGTGCCATCCGACAGGTTTCTGAAAACACCATATATTTT. It codes for CAIRQVSENTIYF.

The chain is built from TRBV6-1 and TRBJ2-3, with 7 bases lining up with TRBD2. With V trimmed by 10 bases and J by 5 bases, 9 bases remained unmatched. The germline V gene has CDR1 MNHNS and CDR2 SASEGT. The CDR3 loop spans 13 amino acids. The CDR3 region has the DNA TGTGCCACTGGGAGGGGTTTTGGAGATACGCAGTATTTT. Its translation is CATGRGFGDTQYF.